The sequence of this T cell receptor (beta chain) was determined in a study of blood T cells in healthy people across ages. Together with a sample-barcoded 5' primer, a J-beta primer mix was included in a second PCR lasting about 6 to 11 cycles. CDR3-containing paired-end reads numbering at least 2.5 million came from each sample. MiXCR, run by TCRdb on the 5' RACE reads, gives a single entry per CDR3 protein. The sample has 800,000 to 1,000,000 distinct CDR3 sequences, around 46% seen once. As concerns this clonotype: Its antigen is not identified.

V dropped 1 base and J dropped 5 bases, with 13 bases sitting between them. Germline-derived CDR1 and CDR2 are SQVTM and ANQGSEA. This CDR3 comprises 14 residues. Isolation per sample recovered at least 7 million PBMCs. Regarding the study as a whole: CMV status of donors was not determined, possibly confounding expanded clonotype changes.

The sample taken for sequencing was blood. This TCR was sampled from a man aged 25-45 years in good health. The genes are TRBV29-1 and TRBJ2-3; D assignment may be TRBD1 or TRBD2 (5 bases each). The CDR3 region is CSVEARGVEDTQYF. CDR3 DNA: TGCAGCGTTGAAGCTCGGGGCGTTGAAGATACGCAGTATTTT.